This T cell receptor (beta chain) came from a study of cytomegalovirus exposure and HLA in healthy donors. The CDR3 length is 16 residues. The V and J ends lost 4 bases and 3 bases, in that order; junction bases with no gene match: 5. Germline CDR1 and CDR2: LNHDA and SQIVND (reference sequence). This clone was picked up one time. The PCR was carried out with 60 Vbeta primers and 13 Jbeta primers. Only in-frame clones appear in the TCRdb table, and some are missing; sequencing was by immunoSEQ multiplex PCR. The table includes over 100,000 clones, 81% detected once. The chain joins TRBV19 to TRBJ2-6; 8 bases fit TRBD1. The source of this sequence is a woman between 25 and 40 years old in good health and CMV-seronegative. Sample: PBMCs. CDR3 sequence: CASSTRTGNGANVLTF. The CDR3 DNA sequence: TGTGCCAGTAGTACGCGGACAGGGAATGGGGCCAACGTCCTGACTTTC.